This T cell receptor beta chain is from a study of blood T cell repertoires in COVID-19. This clone has only a few counts. Data came from immunoSEQ multiplex PCR; TCRdb stores just in-frame clones and leaves some out. The repertoire includes 72,000 or so clones, about nine tenths of them detected once, and about an eighth sits in the top ten. The CDR3 totals 14 residues. V was shortened by 4 bases and J by 4 bases, with 14 bases between the two germline ends. Germline loops: CDR1 SGDLS, CDR2 YYNGEE. Source material: peripheral blood. This receptor was obtained from a woman aged 55-70 years with acute or convalescent COVID-19. J is TRBJ1-2 and V is TRBV9; D possibly corresponds to TRBD1 (6 bases). The CDR3 is CASSPRTDLYGYTF. The CDR3 coding sequence is TGTGCCAGCAGCCCCCGGACAGACCTCTATGGCTACACCTTC.